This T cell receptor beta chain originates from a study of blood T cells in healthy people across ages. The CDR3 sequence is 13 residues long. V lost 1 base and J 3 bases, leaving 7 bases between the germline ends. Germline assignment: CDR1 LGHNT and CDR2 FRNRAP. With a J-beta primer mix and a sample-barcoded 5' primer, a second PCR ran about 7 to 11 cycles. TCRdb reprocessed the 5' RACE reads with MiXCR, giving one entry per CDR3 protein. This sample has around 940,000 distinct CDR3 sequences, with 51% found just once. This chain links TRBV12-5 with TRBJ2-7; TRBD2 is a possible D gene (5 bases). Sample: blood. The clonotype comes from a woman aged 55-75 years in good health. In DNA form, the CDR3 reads TGTGCTAGTGGTTTGGATGGAGGCTACGAGCAGTACTTC. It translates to CASGLDGGYEQYF.